Described below is a single T cell receptor (beta chain) sequence and its context. The sample comes from a study of blood T cell repertoires in COVID-19. Study-level background: The study drew acute and convalescent COVID-19 samples from the United States, Italy and Spain. The analysed material was cDNA or gDNA that came from T cells, B-cell-depleted T cells, or PBMCs.

Germline CDR1 is LGHDT and CDR2 is YNNKEL (reference sequence). V was clipped by 10 bases and J by 7 bases; unmatched bases: 12. The CDR3 runs 14 residues. Original methodology: From reference gene primer amplification, estimates of nucleated cell counts were derived. Assay used: immunoSEQ multiplex PCR; TCRdb lists only in-frame clones, some missing. V, J and clone size reflect that table, while D and trimming were determined from the DNA. The top ten hold 8% to 10% of the sample, which has 180,000 or so clones, about 86% seen once. This sequence was found in a man in his 60s with acute or convalescent COVID-19. Sequencing was done on a sample of peripheral blood. J is TRBJ2-5 and V is TRBV3-1 (or the pseudogene TRBV3-2); 10 bases line up with TRBD2. This CDR3 is CATTGLAGGRTQYF. The CDR3 DNA sequence: TGTGCCACGACAGGGTTAGCGGGAGGACGGACCCAGTACTTC.